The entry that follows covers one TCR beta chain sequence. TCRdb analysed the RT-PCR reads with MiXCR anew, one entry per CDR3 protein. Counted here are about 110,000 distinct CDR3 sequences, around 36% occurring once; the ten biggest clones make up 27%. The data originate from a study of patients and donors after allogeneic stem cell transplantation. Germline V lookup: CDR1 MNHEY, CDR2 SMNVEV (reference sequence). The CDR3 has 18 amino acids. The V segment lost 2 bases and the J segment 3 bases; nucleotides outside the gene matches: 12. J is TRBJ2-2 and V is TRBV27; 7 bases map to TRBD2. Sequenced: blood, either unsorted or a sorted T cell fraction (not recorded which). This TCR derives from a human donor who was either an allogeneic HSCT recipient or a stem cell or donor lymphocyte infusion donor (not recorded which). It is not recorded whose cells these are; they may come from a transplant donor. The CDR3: CASSLLVGGSVYTGELFF. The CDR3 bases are TGTGCCAGCAGTTTACTCGTTGGCGGGAGCGTGTACACCGGGGAGCTGTTTTTT.